These 11 T cell receptor beta chains originate from one sample sequenced in a study of T-cell memory formation after mild COVID-19. TCRdb ran MiXCR on the 5' RACE reads and lists one entry per CDR3 protein. The sample includes nearly 5,000 distinct CDR3 sequences, under 55% of them seen just once. Material: PBMCs or a T cell subset sorted from them (not recorded which). The receptors shown here come from an adult who had mild COVID-19 (a few samples of this study predate the infection). Cell type and time point are not known.

By share of the sample, this clonotype is medium-sized (0.01 to 0.1%). The rearrangement links TRBV6-5 to TRBJ1-1; D uncertain. Trimming stripped 5 bases from V and 5 bases from J, with 15 bases between. The CDR3 has 14 residues. Germline-derived CDR1 and CDR2 are MNHEY and SVGAGI. CDR3 nucleotide sequence: TGTGCCAGCAGTATTCAGGTGGGAGGAACTGAAGCTTTCTTT. Amino acid sequence: CASSIQVGGTEAFF.

In its sample, this clonotype ranks as medium-sized (0.01 to 0.1%). The rearrangement uses TRBV29-1 and TRBJ1-4, with D uncertain. The CDR3 contains 12 residues. V gave up 3 bases and J gave up 7 bases, with 9 bases separating them. Germline-derived CDR1 and CDR2 are SQVTM and ANQGSEA. The CDR3, as DNA: TGCAGCGTTGATATGGGGATTGAAAAACTGTTTTTT. It yields the protein CSVDMGIEKLFF. The entire variable domain, with the rest obtained from reference TRBV29-1 and TRBJ1-4, is as follows: SAVISQKPSRDICQRGTSLTIQCQVDSQVTMMFWYRQQPGQSLTLIATANQGSEATYESGFVIDKFPISRPNLTFSTLTVSNMSPEDSSIYLCSVDMGIEKLFFGSGTQLSVL.

By share, this clonotype counts as medium-sized. This rearrangement joins TRBV11-2 to TRBJ2-7; no clear D gene. This CDR3 has 13 residues. Trimming took 3 bases from V and 0 from J, leaving 6 bases between them. Germline V gene sequence: CDR1 SGHAT, CDR2 FQNNGV. The CDR3 nucleotides read TGTGCCAGCAGCTTCTCCTACTCCTACGAGCAGTACGTC. This encodes CASSFSYSYEQYV.

This clonotype has a single count. V and J are TRBV2 and TRBJ1-2; maybe TRBD1 (6 bases). The V end was cut by 7 bases, the J end by 0 bases, with 12 bases between. The germline gives CDR1 SNHLY, CDR2 FYNNEI. This CDR3 is built from 14 residues. Here the CDR3 DNA reads TGTGCCAGCAAGGACAGCCCGTCTAACTATGGCTACACCTTC. It codes for CASKDSPSNYGYTF.

By sample share, this clonotype is medium-sized. The rearrangement joins TRBV6-2 or TRBV6-3 to TRBJ1-2; perhaps TRBD1 as D (6 bases). In germline, CDR1 is MNHEY, CDR2 SVGEGT. CDR3 length: 15 residues. Trimming stripped 2 bases from V and 4 bases from J, with 14 bases between. CDR3 in DNA: TGTGCCAGCAGTTACCTCGGGGGCGGTAGCTATGGCTACACCTTC. Its protein is CASSYLGGGSYGYTF.

This clonotype is medium-sized in the sample. The genes are TRBV7-2 and TRBJ1-2; no definite D call. Trimming removed 5 bases from V and 3 bases from J, with 13 bases in between. CDR3 length equals 14 residues. Germline CDR1 is SGHTA and CDR2 is FQGNSA. The CDR3 DNA follows: TGTGCCAGCAGCCCCCCCCCAGGCTACTATGGCTACACCTTC. It translates to CASSPPPGYYGYTF.

Sample share makes this clonotype medium-sized. J is TRBJ1-1 and V is TRBV5-1; D gene ambiguous. The CDR3 is 12 amino acids. V gave up 4 bases and J gave up 2 bases, with 6 bases separating them. Germline V gives CDR1 SGHRS, CDR2 YFSETQ. For the CDR3, the DNA is TGCGCCAGCAGCGGGGTTAACACTGAAGCTTTCTTT. This codes for CASSGVNTEAFF.

This clonotype is labeled as medium-sized (0.01 to 0.1%). The CDR3 loop is CSSPGGLGTEAFF. CDR3 nucleotides: TGCAGCTCACCGGGAGGGCTCGGCACTGAAGCTTTCTTT. The chain links TRBV29-1 to TRBJ1-1; D is ambiguous. From germline, CDR1 is SQVTM and CDR2 ANQGSEA. The CDR3 is made up of 13 amino acids. V was cut by 8 bases and J by 4 bases, with 17 bases left in between.

Sample share makes this clonotype medium-sized. The V and J genes are TRBV24-1 and TRBJ2-1; 11 bases align to TRBD1. The CDR3 runs 16 residues. Germline V gives CDR1 KGHDR, CDR2 SFDVKD. V lost 4 bases to trimming and J lost 4 bases; unmatched junction nucleotides: 5. The CDR3 bases are TGTGCCACCAGTGACTCGGGACAGGGGGTGTACAATGAGCAGTTCTTC. It codes for CATSDSGQGVYNEQFF.

The V gene is TRBV2, the J gene TRBJ2-3; D perhaps matches TRBD2 (6 bases). The CDR3 sequence is 16 residues long. Trimming took 2 bases from V and 0 from J, leaving 12 bases between them. Germline V gene data show CDR1 as SNHLY and CDR2 as FYNNEI. CDR3 region: CASSELGDLSTDTQYF. As DNA, the CDR3 is TGTGCCAGCAGTGAATTAGGGGACTTGAGCACAGATACGCAGTATTTT.

The rearrangement uses TRBV20-1 and TRBJ2-5, with no clear D. The CDR3 is made up of 12 amino acids. Germline-derived CDR1 and CDR2 are DFQATT and SNEGSKA (reference sequence). V lost 2 bases, J lost 5 bases, and 9 bases lay in between. CDR3: CSARTRVETQYF. CDR3 DNA sequence: TGCAGTGCTAGAACCCGCGTGGAGACCCAGTACTTC.